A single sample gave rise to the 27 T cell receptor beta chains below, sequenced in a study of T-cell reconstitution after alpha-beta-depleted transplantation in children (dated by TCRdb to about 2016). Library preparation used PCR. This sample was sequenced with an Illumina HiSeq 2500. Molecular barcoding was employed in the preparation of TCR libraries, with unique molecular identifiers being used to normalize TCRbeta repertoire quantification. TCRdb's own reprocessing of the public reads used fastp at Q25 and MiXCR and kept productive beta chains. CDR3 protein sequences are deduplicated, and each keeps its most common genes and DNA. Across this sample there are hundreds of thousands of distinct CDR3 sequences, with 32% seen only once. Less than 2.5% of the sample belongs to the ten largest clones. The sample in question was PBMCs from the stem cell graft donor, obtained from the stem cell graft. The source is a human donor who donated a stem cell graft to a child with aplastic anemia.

CDR3 in amino acids: CASSLEGGEQFF. The CDR3 nucleotides read TGTGCCAGCAGCTTGGAGGGTGGCGAGCAGTTCTTC. The chain links TRBV5-5 to TRBJ2-1; D is ambiguous. The V end lost 0 bases, the J end lost 10 bases, and 8 bases lay between the germline ends. The CDR3 has 12 residues. CDR1 is SGHKS, CDR2 YYEKEE, per germline (reference sequence). Based on the CDR3 plus reference TRBV5-5 and TRBJ2-1, the full variable domain is DAGVTQSPTHLIKTRGQQVTLRCSPISGHKSVSWYQQVLGQGPQFIFQYYEKEERGRGNFPDRFSARQFPNYSSELNVNALLLGDSALYLCASSLEGGEQFFGPGTRLTVL.

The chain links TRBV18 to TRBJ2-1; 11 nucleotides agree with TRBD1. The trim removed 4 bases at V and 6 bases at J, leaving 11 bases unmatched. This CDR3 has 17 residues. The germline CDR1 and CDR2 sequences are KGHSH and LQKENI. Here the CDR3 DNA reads TGTGCCAGCTCACGCCCGCGGACAGGGGGCTTTGTCAATGAGCAGTTCTTC. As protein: CASSRPRTGGFVNEQFF.

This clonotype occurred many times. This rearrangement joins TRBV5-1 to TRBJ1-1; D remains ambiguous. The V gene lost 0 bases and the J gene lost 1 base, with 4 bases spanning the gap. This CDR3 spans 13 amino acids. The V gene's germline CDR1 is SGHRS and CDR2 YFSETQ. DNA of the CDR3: TGCGCCAGCAGCTTGGTAGCGAACACTGAAGCTTTCTTT. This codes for CASSLVANTEAFF.

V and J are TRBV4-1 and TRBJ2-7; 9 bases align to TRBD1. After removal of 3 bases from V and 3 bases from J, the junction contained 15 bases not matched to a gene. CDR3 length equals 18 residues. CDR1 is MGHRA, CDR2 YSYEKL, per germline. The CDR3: CASSQGRHRTGAIYEQYF. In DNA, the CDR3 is TGCGCCAGCAGCCAGGGAAGACATCGGACAGGGGCCATCTACGAGCAGTACTTC.

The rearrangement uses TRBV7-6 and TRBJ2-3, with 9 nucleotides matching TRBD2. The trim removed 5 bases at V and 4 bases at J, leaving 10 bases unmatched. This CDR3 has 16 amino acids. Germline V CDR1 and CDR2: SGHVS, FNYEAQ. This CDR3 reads CASSPPGTSSSDTQYF. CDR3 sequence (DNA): TGTGCCAGCAGCCCCCCCGGGACTAGCTCCTCAGATACGCAGTATTTT. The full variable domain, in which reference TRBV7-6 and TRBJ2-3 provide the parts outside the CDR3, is GAGVSQSPRYKVTKRGQDVALRCDPISGHVSLYWYRQALGQGPEFLTYFNYEAQQDKSGLPNDRFSAERPEGSISTLTIQRTEQRDSAMYRCASSPPGTSSSDTQYFGPGTRLTVL.

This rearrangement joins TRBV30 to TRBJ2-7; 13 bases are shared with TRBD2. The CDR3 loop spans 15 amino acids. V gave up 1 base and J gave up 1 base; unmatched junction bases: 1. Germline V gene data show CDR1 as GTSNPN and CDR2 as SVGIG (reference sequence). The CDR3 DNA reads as TGTGCCTGGAGTGCGGGACTAGCGGGGTCCTACGAGCAGTACGTC. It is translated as CAWSAGLAGSYEQYV.

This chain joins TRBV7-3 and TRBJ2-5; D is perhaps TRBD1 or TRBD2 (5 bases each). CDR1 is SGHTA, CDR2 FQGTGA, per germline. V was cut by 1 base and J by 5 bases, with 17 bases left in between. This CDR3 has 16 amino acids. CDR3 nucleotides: TGTGCCAGCAGCTTAAACCCCCGGGGTTGGGGGGAGACCCAGTACTTC. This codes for CASSLNPRGWGETQYF.

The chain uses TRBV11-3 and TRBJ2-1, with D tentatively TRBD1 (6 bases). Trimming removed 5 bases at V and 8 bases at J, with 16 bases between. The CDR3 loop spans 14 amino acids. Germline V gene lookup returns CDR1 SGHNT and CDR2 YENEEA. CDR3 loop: CASSPGRGGDEQFF. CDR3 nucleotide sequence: TGTGCCAGCAGCCCAGGGCGTGGGGGCGATGAGCAGTTCTTC.

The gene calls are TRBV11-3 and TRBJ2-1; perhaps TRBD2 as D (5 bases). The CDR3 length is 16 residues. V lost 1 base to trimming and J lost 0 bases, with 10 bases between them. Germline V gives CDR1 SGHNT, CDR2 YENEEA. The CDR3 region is CASSLADYYSYNEQFF. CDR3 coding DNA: TGTGCCAGCAGCTTAGCCGACTACTACTCCTACAATGAGCAGTTCTTC.

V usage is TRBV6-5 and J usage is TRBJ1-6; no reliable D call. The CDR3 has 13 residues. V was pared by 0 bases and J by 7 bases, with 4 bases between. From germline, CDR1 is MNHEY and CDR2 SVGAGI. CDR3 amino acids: CASSYSWNSPLHF. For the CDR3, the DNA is TGTGCCAGCAGTTACTCGTGGAATTCACCCCTCCACTTT.

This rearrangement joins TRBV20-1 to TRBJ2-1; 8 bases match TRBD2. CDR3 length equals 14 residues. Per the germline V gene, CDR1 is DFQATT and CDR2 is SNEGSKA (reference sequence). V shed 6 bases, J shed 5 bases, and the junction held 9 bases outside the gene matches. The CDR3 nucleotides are TGCAGTGCCCGTGATGGGACTAGAGACAATGAGCAGTTCTTC. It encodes CSARDGTRDNEQFF.

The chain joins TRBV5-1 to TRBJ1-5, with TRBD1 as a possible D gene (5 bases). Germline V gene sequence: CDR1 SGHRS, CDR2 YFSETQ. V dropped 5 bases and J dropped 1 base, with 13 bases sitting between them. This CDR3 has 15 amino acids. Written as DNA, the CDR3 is TGCGCCAGCAGTTACGGAGGGGAGAGCAATCAGCCCCAGCATTTT. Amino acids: CASSYGGESNQPQHF.

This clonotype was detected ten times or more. CDR3 in amino acids: CASSLRGDDEQFF. DNA for the CDR3: TGTGCCAGCAGCTTAAGGGGGGACGATGAGCAGTTCTTC. This chain links TRBV7-9 with TRBJ2-1; either TRBD1 or TRBD2 may supply D (6 bases each). Looked up from germline, CDR1 is SEHNR and CDR2 is FQNEAQ (reference sequence). V was shortened by 2 bases and J by 8 bases, with 10 bases between the two germline ends. The CDR3 has 13 amino acids.

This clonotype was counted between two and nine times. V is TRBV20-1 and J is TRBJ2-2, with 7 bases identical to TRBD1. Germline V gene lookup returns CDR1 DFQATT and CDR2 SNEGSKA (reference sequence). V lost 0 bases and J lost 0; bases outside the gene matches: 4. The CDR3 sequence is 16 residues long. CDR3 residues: CSARDQGVTNTGELFF. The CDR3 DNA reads TGCAGTGCTAGAGATCAGGGGGTTACGAACACCGGGGAGCTGTTTTTT.

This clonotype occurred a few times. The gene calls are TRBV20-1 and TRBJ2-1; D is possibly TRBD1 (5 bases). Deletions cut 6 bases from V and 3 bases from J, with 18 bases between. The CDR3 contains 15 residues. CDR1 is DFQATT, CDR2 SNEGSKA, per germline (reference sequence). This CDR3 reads CSAPSRRALYNEQFF. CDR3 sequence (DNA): TGCAGTGCCCCCTCCCGCAGGGCCCTCTACAATGAGCAGTTCTTC.

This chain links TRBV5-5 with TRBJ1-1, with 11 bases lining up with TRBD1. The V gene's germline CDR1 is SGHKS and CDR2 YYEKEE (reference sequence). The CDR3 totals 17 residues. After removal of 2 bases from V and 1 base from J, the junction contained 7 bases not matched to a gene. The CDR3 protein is CASSFGGTGGRNTEAFF. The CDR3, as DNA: TGTGCCAGCAGCTTCGGGGGGACAGGGGGTCGGAACACTGAAGCTTTCTTT.

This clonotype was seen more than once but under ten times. CDR3 nucleotides: TGTGCCAGCAGTTACATGACAGGGGGTGGCGAGCAGTACTTC. Its translation: CASSYMTGGGEQYF. The chain combines TRBV6-5 with TRBJ2-7; 9 bases are a match to TRBD1. J lost 6 bases, V lost 2 bases, and 5 bases had no gene match. There are 14 residues in the CDR3. Germline V gene lookup returns CDR1 MNHEY and CDR2 SVGAGI.

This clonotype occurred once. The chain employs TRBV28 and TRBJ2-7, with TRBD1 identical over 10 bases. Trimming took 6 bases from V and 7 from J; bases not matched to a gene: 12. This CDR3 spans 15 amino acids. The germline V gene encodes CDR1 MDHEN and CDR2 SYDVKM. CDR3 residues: CASRPPTGGPGEQYF. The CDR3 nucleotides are TGTGCCAGCAGGCCTCCGACAGGGGGCCCGGGTGAGCAGTACTTC. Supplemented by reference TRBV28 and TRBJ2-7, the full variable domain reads DVKVTQSSRYLVKRTGEKVFLECVQDMDHENMFWYRQDPGLGLRLIYFSYDVKMKEKGDIPEGYSVSREKKERFSLILESASTNQTSMYLCASRPPTGGPGEQYFGPGTRLTVT.

The chain's CDR3 is CAWSPREIDGYTF. In DNA form, the CDR3 reads TGTGCCTGGAGTCCGAGGGAAATTGATGGCTACACCTTC. This chain uses TRBV30 with TRBJ1-2; no firm D call. V gave up 2 bases and J gave up 6 bases, with 13 bases separating them. Germline CDR1 GTSNPN, CDR2 SVGIG (reference sequence). The CDR3 consists of 13 residues.

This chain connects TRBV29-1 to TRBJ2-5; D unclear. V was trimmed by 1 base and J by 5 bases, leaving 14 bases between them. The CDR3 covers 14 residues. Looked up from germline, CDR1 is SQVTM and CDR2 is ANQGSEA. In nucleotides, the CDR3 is TGCAGCGTTGAAGGGTTAAGAGGTCAGGAGACCCAGTACTTC. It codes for CSVEGLRGQETQYF.

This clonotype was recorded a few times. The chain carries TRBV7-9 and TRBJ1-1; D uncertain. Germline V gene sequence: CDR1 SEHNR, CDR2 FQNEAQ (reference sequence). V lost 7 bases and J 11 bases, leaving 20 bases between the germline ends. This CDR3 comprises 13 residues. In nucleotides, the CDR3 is TGTGCCAGCACCCACCCATGGGCAGACGAGGCTTTCTTT. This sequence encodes CASTHPWADEAFF.

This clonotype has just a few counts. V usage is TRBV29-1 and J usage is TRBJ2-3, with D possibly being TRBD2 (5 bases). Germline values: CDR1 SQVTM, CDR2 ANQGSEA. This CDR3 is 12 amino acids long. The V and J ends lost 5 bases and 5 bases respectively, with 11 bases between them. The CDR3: CSVCGSEDTQYF. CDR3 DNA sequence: TGCAGCGTTTGTGGGAGTGAAGATACGCAGTATTTT.

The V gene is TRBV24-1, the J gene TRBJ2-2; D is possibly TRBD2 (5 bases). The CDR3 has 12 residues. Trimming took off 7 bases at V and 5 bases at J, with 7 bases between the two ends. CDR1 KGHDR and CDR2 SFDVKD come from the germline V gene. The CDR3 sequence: CATRPGTGELFF. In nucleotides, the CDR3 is TGTGCCACCAGACCGGGGACCGGGGAGCTGTTTTTT.

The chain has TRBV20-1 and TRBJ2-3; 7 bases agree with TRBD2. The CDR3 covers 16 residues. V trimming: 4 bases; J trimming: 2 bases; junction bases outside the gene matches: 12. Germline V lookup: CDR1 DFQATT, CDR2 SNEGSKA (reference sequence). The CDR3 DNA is TGCAGTGCTAAACTTATAGCGGGCTTGCCCACAGATACGCAGTATTTT. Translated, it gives CSAKLIAGLPTDTQYF.

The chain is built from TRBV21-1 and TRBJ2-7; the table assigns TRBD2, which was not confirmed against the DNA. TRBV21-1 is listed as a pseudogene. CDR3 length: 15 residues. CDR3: CASSTPTPPPREQYV. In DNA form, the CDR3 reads TGTGCCAGCAGCACACCGACACCGCCTCCCAGGGAGCAGTACGTC.

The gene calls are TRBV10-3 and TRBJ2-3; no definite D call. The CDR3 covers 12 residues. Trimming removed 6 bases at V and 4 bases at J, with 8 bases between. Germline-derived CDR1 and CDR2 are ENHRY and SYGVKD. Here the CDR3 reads CAISPEPDTQYF. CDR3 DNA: TGTGCCATCAGCCCAGAGCCAGATACGCAGTATTTT.

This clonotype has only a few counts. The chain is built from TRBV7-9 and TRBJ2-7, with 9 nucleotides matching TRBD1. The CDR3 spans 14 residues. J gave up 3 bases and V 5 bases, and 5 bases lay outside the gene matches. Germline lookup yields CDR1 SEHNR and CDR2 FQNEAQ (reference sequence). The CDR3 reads CASSPRDRVYEQYF. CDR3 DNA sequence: TGTGCCAGCAGCCCCCGGGACAGGGTCTACGAGCAGTACTTC.